This T cell receptor (beta chain) was captured by sequencing in a study of T cells of healthy individuals (dated by TCRdb to between 2017 and 2018). Note on this clonotype: The target of this receptor is not known. Within one base of it there is no much larger clone, and no base qualities were kept.

The germline V gene encodes CDR1 ENHRY and CDR2 SYGVKD. V is cut by 3 bases and J by 5 bases, and the space between the germline ends is 10 bases. The CDR3 contains 14 residues, cysteine and phenylalanine counted. This entry keeps only the CDR3 DNA: 42 bases, framed from base 1. The method was 5' RACE. Sequencing was carried out with an Illumina MiSeq. TCRdb passed the public sequencing reads through fastp at Q25 and MiXCR, retaining productive beta sequences. Each entry is one CDR3 protein sequence, shown with its most common DNA and genes. Here the sample has nearly 100,000 distinct CDR3 sequences; under 20% occur a single time. The ten largest clones represent around 6.4% of the sample.

This chain joins TRBV10-3 to TRBJ2-2; perhaps TRBD2 is the D gene, with 6 bases matching. The TCR comes from a human donor in good health. The nucleotide sequence is TGTGCCATCAGTGAAGGTGCGGGAACCGGGGAGCTGTTTTTT. Its coded protein is CAISEGAGTGELFF.